This TCR beta chain stems from a study of OX40 agonist ivuxolimab in advanced cancers. Study context: Eligibility rules accepted prior anti-PD-1, anti-PD-L1 or anti-CTLA-4 therapy, and under 45% had some. Findings and caveats of the study: Among expanded peripheral T cells, antigen specificity went undetermined.

Of note for this clone: Its target is unknown.

V was trimmed by 9 bases and J by 5 bases, leaving 10 bases between them. The CDR3 is 12 amino acids. Germline V gene data show CDR1 as LNHDA and CDR2 as SQIVND (reference sequence). Method: immunoSEQ multiplex PCR; TCRdb's copy keeps in-frame clones and lacks some. The table shows about 48,000 clones, with around 80% occurring only once. The clonotype originates from an adult with an advanced solid tumor such as melanoma, head and neck, liver or kidney cancer. Sample: CD4+ or CD8+ T cells sorted from blood, taken in a trial of the OX40 agonist ivuxolimab. The V gene is TRBV19, the J gene TRBJ2-2; the D is unclear. The CDR3 nucleotides read TGTGCCAGCCAACCTCGTACCGGGGAGCTGTTTTTT. Protein product: CASQPRTGELFF.